This T cell receptor beta chain comes out of a study of cytomegalovirus exposure and HLA in healthy donors listed by TCRdb under 2017. General notes on the study: An earlier analysis of several hundred of the donors reported 276 Gb of sequence data and 117 million unique TCR beta sequences obtained from some 170 million T cells. Approximately 330 gigabases of sequencing data and around 80 million unique TCR sequences made up an early release that covered over 550 HLA-typed donors. Among the roughly 410 genotyped donors, roughly 80% belonged to the genetic ancestry cluster associated with self-reported Caucasian donors. The study aimed to test whether signatures of past pathogen exposure could be identified by cataloging public T cell receptors. Using immunosequencing, the study profiled T cell repertoires from 550 to 750 subjects and related those repertoires to cytomegalovirus serostatus. Besides the first cohort of 666 subjects, a separate validation cohort made up of roughly 120 different subjects was used. High-throughput TCR immunosequencing, statistical association of individual TCRs with disease status, and machine learning were combined to predict cytomegalovirus infection status. A later analysis re-analyzed previously published TCR beta repertoires from 600 to 850 donors and added high-resolution HLA genotyping to study TCR occurrence patterns. Rather than using new phenotypic data, the later analysis identified candidate immune exposures from TCR beta sequences and from how often those sequences occurred across donors. In an earlier analysis of about 590 of the donors, high-throughput TCR beta sequencing was used to judge whether each TCR beta V gene segment behaved as functional or pseudogenic. Alongside the repertoire data, information on donor age, sex, ethnicity and CMV serostatus was compiled. In a later genetic analysis, genome-wide SNP genotypes for about three fifths of the roughly 670 donors were used, and that subset was treated as a discovery cohort. Every discovery cohort repertoire had been produced on one sequencing platform. Both class I and class II loci were covered by HLA typing, at four-digit resolution. The number of typed donors differed by locus: roughly 629-630 for A, B, C, DRB1 and DQB1; roughly 510 for DQA1; about 600 for DPA1; and 400 to 480 for DPB1. About 5 DR-DQ haplotypes were handled as single units for association and clustering, since linkage in the cohort was strong. Across 398 genotyped donors of the cohort, an average of approximately 200,000 unique TCR beta nucleotide sequences per donor were sequenced, and 15% to 20% of those sequences were non-productive.

The cohort was made up of under 800 healthy bone marrow donors. All cohort members were sampled while nominally healthy, although unrecorded immune exposures were likely present. The donor tested CMV seropositive, placing the donor among the 289 seropositive members of the cohort. Every donor gave a peripheral blood sample, and the peripheral blood mononuclear cells from that sample were used for TCR beta sequencing. Genomic DNA extraction from the blood cell samples was performed with the Qiagen DNeasy Blood Extraction Kit. Trimming removed 5 bases from V and 4 bases from J, leaving 17 bases between the germline ends. The cysteine opens and the phenylalanine closes a CDR3 of 15 amino acids. Solely the CDR3 DNA is kept, with 45 bases framed from the first base. The germline V gene (reference sequence) specifies LNHDA as CDR1 and SQIVND as CDR2. A remark on this clone: Its antigen specificity is not known. No much larger clone exists at a distance of one base, and base qualities are not known. This sample includes further DNA sequences coding for the same CDR3.

What the work shows at the level of the full study, not this receptor alone: An association between a missense DCLRE1C variant and V-gene and J-gene trimming of TCR beta chains was found in a later genetic analysis and replicated in an independent cohort. For the cohort, immune exposure information was limited to CMV serostatus. A later analysis associated around 16,000 TCR beta sequences with specific HLA alleles at a false discovery rate of 0.05. The earlier analysis of almost 600 of the donors excluded over 15 rarely observed V segments, including chromosome 9 orphons, because counts were too low. Some IMGT-functional V segments, including TRBV6-2 and TRBV6-3, could not be distinguished by the 87-base-pair reads and were therefore excluded. Because HLA typing was missing for some donors at each locus, association tests included only the typed subset. Assigning TCR associations to individual alleles was difficult when HLA alleles, especially DR and DQ, strongly co-occurred. According to a later analysis, TCR association rates differed among HLA loci, with DRB1 alleles showing the most associated TCRs and HLA-C alleles showing the fewest. A further reported finding was that TCR beta sequences accurately predicted the HLA-A and HLA-B alleles for most subjects in the first cohort. Most TCR sequences were observed very rarely across donors, whereas some public TCRs were present in many individuals. Most CMV-associated TCR beta chains appeared to be HLA-restricted in a later analysis, and the HLA associations seemed to be driven largely by CMV exposure. According to a later analysis, parvovirus B19, influenza, CMV and Epstein-Barr virus appeared linked to several top co-occurrence clusters. In a later analysis, HLA-associated TCR beta chains were found to be more clonally expanded and to have lower generation probabilities than equally common non-associated chains. A group of highly shared sequence variants was considered likely to be a technical artifact of the sequencing pipeline. Only TCR beta chains were sequenced in this cohort, and the absence of alpha or paired-chain data limited detectable features. Compared with the approximately 670-donor mean, donors in an Asian-associated ancestry cluster had fewer N-insertions in productive TCRs, according to a later genetic analysis. A few of the identified cytomegalovirus-associated TCR beta chains were confirmed in vitro to be specific for cytomegalovirus antigens. The study gave a list of some 150 TCR beta chains associated with cytomegalovirus. Correlated functional status among segregating V segments might be attributable to linkage disequilibrium, but an unknown experimental factor could not be ruled out. In both the original and validation cohorts, the classifier was reported to diagnose cytomegalovirus status with high specificity and sensitivity. Roughly uniform sequencing depth across donors was assumed in presence/absence analyses, although this assumption may not hold. The authors suggested that the approach could potentially be generalized to other disease states and immunological phenotypes. In an earlier analysis of 587 of the donors, most TCR beta V segments appeared in productive rearrangements about 90% or about 30% of the time, broadly matching IMGT annotations.

The library was prepared using the immunoSEQ multiplex PCR assay. For the multiplex PCR, a mixture combining 60 forward primers for TCR Vbeta segments and 13 reverse primers for TCR Jbeta segments was used. The CDR3 region of rearranged TCR beta genes was amplified from genomic DNA with a multiplex PCR assay. The amplified TCR beta libraries were sequenced on the Illumina HiSeq System as 87-base-pair reads. The authors' analysis ran thus. A later analysis tallied approximately 87 million unique TCR beta chains across the roughly 610 repertoires, and some 12 million of those chains were shared by two or more donors. To remove PCR and sequencing errors, raw reads were error-corrected and collapsed into unique sequences using a nearest-neighbor algorithm that merged closely related sequences. V, D and J gene segments were assigned by aligning CDR3 sequences to IMGT reference sequences. For a sequence to be retained, a match of at least six nucleotides was required to both a V gene segment and a J gene segment. A rearrangement was called productive if the CDR3 had no stop codons and remained in frame with V and J, and every other rearrangement was called non-productive. CDR3 was defined by IMGT convention, running from the second conserved V-encoded cysteine to the conserved J-encoded phenylalanine. The earlier analysis of 500 to 650 of the donors excluded any sequence lacking an unambiguous match to a single V gene segment. In an earlier analysis of 587 of the donors, a V segment was called functional when productive rearrangements were above 56.7%, and segregating when the standard deviation between donors exceeded 5%. A statistical classification framework was built to diagnose cytomegalovirus status from the catalog of TCR beta chain sequences. In a later analysis, TCR nucleotide sequences were compared against IMGT/GENE-DB human TR gene sequences so that V and J genes could be assigned. In a later analysis, CDR3 sequences and most-parsimonious VDJ recombination scenarios were assigned using the TCRdist pipeline. In a later analysis, each TCR beta chain was defined by its CDR3 amino acid sequence together with its V-gene family, and reads lacking a unique V-gene family were excluded. A later analysis removed 592 highly shared, low-generation-probability nucleotide sequences to deal with suspected cross-contamination and a sequencing artifact. In a later analysis, a clonal expansion index was calculated for each public chain from normalized within-repertoire ranks of inferred template counts. In a later analysis, generation probabilities were computed using a VDJ recombination model fitted to out-of-frame rearrangements, and the results were checked against IGoR. In a later analysis, TCR-TCR, TCR-HLA and TCR-CMV co-occurrence was scored with hypergeometric tests, and a repertoire-size bias correction was applied to TCR pairs. In a later analysis, false discovery rates were estimated by permuting HLA or CMV assignments 20 times. In a later analysis, co-occurring TCRs were grouped using DBSCAN, with TCRdist sequence similarity added in when clustering inside HLA-allele-positive subsets. For co-occurrence clustering, repertoires with fewer than 30,000 or more than 120,000 public chains were excluded, along with roughly 5 repertoires with anomalous nucleotide sharing. Not all clones reach the TCRdb copy of this immuneACCESS table, which keeps in-frame sequences only. Checked studies attribute under half of the gap to unresolved V genes and leave the rest unexplained. V and J calls and clone size follow that table, whereas D and trimming were derived from the DNA. This sample comprises roughly 150,000 clones, around 86% of them detected only once. The ten largest clones capture over 0.85% of the sample.

Recombination joined TRBV19 with TRBJ2-5, with TRBD2 as a weak D call on 5 bases. Sequencing was done on a sample of PBMCs. The receptor was isolated from a girl aged 2-15 years in good health and CMV-seropositive. Read as DNA, the sequence is TGTGCCAGTAGTTCCTCGACGGGATGGGGAGAGACCCAGTACTTC. The translation is CASSSSTGWGETQYF.